Given below is one T cell receptor beta chain in context. This CDR3 comprises 15 residues. V lost 3 bases, J lost 0 bases, and 8 bases stayed unmatched. Per the germline V gene, CDR1 is DFQATT and CDR2 is SNEGSKA (reference sequence). This sample was taken from a study of blood T cell repertoires in COVID-19. Study in general: The United States, Italy and Spain provided the acute and convalescent COVID-19 samples. Sources were T cells, B-cell-depleted T cells, or PBMCs; the material itself was cDNA or gDNA.

Authors' processing steps: For nucleated cells, counts were estimated from reference gene primer amplification. The data were produced by immunoSEQ multiplex PCR, yet TCRdb's version contains in-frame clones alone and is incomplete. Clone size and V and J calls were adopted from that table, with D and trimming inferred from the DNA. This repertoire shows about 230,000 clones, around nine tenths found once; its top ten account for over 9.5%. Material for sequencing was peripheral blood. V gene TRBV20-1 combines with J gene TRBJ2-7, with TRBD1 matching over 7 bases. The sequence was collected from a woman under 30 who had recovered from COVID-19. Written as DNA, the CDR3 is TGCAGTGCTAGTATGAGCCAGGGGGTCTCCTACGAGCAGTACTTC. Its translation is CSASMSQGVSYEQYF.